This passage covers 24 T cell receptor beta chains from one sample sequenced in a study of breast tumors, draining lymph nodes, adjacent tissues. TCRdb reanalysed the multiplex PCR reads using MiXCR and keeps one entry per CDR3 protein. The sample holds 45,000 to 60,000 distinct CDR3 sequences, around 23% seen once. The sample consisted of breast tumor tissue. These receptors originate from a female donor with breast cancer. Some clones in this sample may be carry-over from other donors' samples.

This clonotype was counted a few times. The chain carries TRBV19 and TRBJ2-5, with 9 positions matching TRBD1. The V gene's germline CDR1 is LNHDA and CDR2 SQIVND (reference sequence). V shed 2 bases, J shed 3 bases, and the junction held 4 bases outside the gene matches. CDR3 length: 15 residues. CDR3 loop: CASSITGQGKETQYF. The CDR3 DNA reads TGTGCCAGTAGTATAACGGGACAGGGTAAAGAGACCCAGTACTTC.

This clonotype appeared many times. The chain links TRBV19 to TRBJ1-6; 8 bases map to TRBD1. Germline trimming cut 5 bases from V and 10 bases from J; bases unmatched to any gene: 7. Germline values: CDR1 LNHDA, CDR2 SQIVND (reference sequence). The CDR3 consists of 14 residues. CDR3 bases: TGTGCCAGTAGTCAGGACAGGGAGGGCTCACCCCTCCACTTT. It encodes CASSQDREGSPLHF.

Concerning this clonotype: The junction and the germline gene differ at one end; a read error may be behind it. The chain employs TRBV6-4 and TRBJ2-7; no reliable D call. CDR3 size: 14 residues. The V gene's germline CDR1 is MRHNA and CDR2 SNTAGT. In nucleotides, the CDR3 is TGTGCCAGCCCTCGGCGGAGCTCCTCCTACGGGCAGTACTTC. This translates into CASPRRSSSYGQYF.

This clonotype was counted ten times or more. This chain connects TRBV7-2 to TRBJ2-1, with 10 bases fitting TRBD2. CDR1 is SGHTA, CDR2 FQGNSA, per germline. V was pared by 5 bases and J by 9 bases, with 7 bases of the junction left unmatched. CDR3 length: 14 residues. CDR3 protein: CASSPASGRLEQFF. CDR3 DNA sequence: TGTGCCAGCAGCCCGGCTAGCGGGAGACTTGAGCAGTTCTTC.

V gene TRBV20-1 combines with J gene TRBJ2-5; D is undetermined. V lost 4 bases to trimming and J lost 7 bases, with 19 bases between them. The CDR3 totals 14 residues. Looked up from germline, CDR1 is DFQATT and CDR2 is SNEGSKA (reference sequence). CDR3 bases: TGCAGTGCTACCGGGCCTGAACCCTCTAGGACCCAGTACTTC. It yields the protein CSATGPEPSRTQYF.

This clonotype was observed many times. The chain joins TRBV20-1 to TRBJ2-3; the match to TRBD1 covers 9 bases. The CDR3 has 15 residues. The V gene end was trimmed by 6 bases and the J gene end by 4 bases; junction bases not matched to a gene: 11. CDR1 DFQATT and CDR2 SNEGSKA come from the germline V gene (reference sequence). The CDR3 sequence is CSADDRDRASDTQYF. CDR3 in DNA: TGCAGTGCCGATGACCGGGACAGGGCGTCAGATACGCAGTATTTT.

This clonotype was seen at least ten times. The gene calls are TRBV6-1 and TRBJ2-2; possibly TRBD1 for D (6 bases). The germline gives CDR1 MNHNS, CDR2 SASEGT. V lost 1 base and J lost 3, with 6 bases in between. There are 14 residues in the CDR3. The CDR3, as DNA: TGTGCCAGCAGTGAAGGGACAGACACCGGGGAGCTGTTTTTT. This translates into CASSEGTDTGELFF.

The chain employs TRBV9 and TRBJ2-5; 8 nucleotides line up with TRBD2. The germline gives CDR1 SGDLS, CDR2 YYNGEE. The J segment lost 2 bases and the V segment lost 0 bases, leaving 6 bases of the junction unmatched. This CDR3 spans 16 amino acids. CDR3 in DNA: TGTGCCAGCAGCGTAGCCCCGGGACTAGGACAAGAGACCCAGTACTTC. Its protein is CASSVAPGLGQETQYF.

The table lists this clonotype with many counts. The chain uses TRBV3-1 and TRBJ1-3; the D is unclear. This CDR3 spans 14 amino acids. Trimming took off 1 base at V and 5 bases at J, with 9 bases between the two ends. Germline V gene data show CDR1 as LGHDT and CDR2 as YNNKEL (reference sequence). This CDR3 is CASSQGSGRNTIYF. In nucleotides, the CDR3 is TGTGCCAGCAGCCAAGGATCGGGTAGAAACACCATATATTTT. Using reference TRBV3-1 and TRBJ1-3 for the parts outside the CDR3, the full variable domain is DTAVSQTPKYLVTQMGNDKSIKCEQNLGHDTMYWYKQDSKKFLKIMFSYNNKELIINETVPNRFSPKSPDKAHLNLHINSLELGDSAVYFCASSQGSGRNTIYFGEGSWLTVV.

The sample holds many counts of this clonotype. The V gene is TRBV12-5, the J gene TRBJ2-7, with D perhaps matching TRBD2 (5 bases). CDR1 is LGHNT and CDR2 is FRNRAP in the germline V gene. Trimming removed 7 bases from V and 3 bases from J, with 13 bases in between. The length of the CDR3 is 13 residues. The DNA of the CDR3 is TGTGCTAGTGACCCTACTCGGGACTACGAGCAGTACTTC. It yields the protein CASDPTRDYEQYF.

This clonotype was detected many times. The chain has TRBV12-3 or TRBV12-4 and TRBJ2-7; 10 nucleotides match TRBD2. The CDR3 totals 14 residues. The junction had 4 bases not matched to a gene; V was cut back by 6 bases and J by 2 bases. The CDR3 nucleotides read TGTGCCAGCAGCTCAGCGGGAGGGCCCTACGAGCAGTACTTC. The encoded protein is CASSSAGGPYEQYF.

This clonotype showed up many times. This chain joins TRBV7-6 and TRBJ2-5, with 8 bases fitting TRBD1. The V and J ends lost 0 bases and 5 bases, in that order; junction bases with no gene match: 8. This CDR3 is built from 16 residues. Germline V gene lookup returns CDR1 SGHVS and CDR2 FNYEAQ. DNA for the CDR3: TGTGCCAGCAGCTTAGCCACCGCAGGGGGCGGGGAGACCCAGTACTTC. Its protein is CASSLATAGGGETQYF.

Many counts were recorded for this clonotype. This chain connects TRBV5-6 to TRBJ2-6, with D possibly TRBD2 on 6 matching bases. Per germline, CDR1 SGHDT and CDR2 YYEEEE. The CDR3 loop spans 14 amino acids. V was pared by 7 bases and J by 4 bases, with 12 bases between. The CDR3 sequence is CASGDLGGANVLTF. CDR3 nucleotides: TGTGCCAGCGGGGACTTGGGCGGGGCCAACGTCCTGACTTTC.

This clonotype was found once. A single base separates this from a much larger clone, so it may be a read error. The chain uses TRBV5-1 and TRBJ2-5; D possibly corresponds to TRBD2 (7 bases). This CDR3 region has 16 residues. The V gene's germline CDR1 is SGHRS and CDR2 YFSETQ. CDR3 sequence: CTSSPGGAGVQETQYF. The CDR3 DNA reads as TGCACCAGCAGCCCGGGGGGCGCAGGGGTCCAAGAGACCCAGTACTTC.

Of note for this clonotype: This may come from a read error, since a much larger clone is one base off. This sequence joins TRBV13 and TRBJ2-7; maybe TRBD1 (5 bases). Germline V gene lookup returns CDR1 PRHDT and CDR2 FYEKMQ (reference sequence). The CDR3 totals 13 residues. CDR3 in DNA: TGTGCCTGCAGCTTTCAGGGTGTCTACGAGCAGTACTTC. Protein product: CACSFQGVYEQYF.

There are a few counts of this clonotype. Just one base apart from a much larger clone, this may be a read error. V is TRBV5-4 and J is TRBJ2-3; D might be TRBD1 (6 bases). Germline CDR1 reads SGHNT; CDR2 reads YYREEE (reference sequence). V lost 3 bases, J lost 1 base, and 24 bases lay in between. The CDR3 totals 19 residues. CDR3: CASSSSHRELFIGTDTQYF. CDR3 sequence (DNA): TGTGCCAGCAGCTCGAGTCACAGGGAGCTATTTATTGGCACAGATACGCAGTATTTT.

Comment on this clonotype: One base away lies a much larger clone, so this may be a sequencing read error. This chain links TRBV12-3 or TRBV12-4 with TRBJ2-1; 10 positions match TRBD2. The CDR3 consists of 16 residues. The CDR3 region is CSSSKHGSGRVNEQFF. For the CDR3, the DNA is TGTTCCAGCAGTAAACACGGAAGCGGGAGGGTCAATGAGCAGTTCTTC.

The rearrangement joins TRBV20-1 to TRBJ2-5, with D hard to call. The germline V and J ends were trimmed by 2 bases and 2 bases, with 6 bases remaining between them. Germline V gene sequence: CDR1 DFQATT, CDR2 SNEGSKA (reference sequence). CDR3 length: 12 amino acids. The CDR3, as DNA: TGCAGTGCTAGAAAGGTACAAGAGACCCAGTACTTC. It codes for CSARKVQETQYF.

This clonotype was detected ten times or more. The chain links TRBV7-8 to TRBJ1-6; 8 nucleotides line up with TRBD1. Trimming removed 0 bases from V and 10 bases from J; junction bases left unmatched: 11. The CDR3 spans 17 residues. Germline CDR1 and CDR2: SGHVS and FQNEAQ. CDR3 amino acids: CASSLASSGGSGSPLHF. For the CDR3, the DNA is TGTGCCAGCAGCTTAGCGTCGTCAGGGGGCTCGGGATCACCCCTCCACTTT.

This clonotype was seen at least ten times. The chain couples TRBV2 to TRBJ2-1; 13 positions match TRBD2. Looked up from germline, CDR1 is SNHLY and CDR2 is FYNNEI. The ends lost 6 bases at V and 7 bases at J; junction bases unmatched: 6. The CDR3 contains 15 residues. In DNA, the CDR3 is TGTGCCAGCAGCGAGGGACTAGCGGGAAAAAATGAGCAGTTCTTC. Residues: CASSEGLAGKNEQFF.

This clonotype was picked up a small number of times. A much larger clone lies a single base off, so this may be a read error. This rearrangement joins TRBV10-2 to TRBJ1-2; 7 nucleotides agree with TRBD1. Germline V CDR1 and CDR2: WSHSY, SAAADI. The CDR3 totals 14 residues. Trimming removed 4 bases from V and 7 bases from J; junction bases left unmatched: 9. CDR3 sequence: CASSAPGQARGYTF. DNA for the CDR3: TGCGCCAGCAGTGCCCCCGGACAGGCTCGTGGCTACACCTTC.

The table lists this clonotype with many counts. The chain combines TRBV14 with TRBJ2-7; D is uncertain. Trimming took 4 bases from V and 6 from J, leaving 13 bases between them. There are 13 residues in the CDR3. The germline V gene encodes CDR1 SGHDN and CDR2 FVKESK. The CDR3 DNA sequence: TGTGCCAGCAGCCGGTTGGGCTCTGGCGAGCAGTACTTC. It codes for CASSRLGSGEQYF.

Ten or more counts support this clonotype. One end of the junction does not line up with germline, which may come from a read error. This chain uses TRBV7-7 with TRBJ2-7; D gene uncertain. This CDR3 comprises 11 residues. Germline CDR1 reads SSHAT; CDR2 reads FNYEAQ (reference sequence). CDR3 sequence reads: CASSLRFTRYF. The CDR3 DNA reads TGTGCTAGCAGCTTGCGCTTCACTCGGTACTTC.

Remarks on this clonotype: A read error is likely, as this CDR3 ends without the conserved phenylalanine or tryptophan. This CDR3 reads CASSQLLTTGDGYTL. The CDR3 bases are TGTGCCAGCAGCCAACTACTTACTACAGGGGATGGCTACACCCTC. The rearrangement links TRBV28 to TRBJ1-2; TRBD1 matches 7 bases. The CDR3 has 15 amino acids. The V segment lost 6 bases and the J segment 6 bases; nucleotides outside the gene matches: 13. Germline CDR1 MDHEN, CDR2 SYDVKM.